This T cell receptor beta chain was recovered during a study of blood T cell repertoires in COVID-19. Study-level information: The origin of the acute and convalescent COVID-19 samples was the United States, Italy and Spain. Nucleic acid was either cDNA or gDNA, and it came from T cells, B-cell-depleted T cells, or PBMCs.

Those who participated ranged in age from roughly 18 to 90 years and resided in about two dozen US areas. In the original workflow: Nucleated cell counts were estimated from reference gene primer amplification. Here immunoSEQ multiplex PCR was the method, and the copy in TCRdb shows in-frame clones only, minus some. That table supplies the V and J calls and clone size; D and trimming were determined from the DNA. The data contain 280,000 or so clones, approximately 85% of them singletons. V dropped 2 bases and J dropped 14; count of bases not matched to a gene: 9. CDR1 and CDR2 (germline): LGHNA, YSLEER. This CDR3 spans 14 amino acids.

The chain has TRBV4-3 and TRBJ2-1, with 10 bases identical to TRBD2. Sequenced: PBMCs or T cells enriched from blood (not recorded which). This receptor was taken from a man aged 25-40 years who had recovered from COVID-19. This CDR3 reads CASSQRLAGGPKFF. The DNA for the CDR3 is TGCGCCAGCAGCCAAAGGTTAGCGGGGGGCCCGAAGTTCTTC.